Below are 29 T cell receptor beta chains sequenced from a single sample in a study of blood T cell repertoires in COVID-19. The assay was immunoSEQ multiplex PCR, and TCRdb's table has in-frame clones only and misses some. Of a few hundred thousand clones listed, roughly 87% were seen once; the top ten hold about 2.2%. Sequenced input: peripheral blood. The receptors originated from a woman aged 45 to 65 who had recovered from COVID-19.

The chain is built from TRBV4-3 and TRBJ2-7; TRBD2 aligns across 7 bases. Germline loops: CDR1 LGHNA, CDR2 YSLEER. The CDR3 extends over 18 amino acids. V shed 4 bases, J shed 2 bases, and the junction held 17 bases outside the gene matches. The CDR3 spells CASSRTLRVAGTTYEQYF. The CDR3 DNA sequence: TGCGCCAGCAGCCGCACTCTCCGGGTGGCGGGGACTACCTACGAGCAGTACTTC.

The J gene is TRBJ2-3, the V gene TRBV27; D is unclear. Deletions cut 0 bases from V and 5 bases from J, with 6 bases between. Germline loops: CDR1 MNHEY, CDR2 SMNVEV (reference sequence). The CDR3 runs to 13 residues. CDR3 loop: CASSLSYGDTQYF. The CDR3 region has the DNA TGTGCCAGCAGTTTATCGTACGGAGATACGCAGTATTTT.

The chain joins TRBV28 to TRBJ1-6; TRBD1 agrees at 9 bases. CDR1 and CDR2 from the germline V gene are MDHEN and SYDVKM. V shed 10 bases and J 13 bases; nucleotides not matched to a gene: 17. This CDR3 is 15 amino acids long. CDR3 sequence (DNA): TGTGCCACCCTTCTTGGGACAGGGCGTTGGGGGCCCCTCCACTTT. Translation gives CATLLGTGRWGPLHF.

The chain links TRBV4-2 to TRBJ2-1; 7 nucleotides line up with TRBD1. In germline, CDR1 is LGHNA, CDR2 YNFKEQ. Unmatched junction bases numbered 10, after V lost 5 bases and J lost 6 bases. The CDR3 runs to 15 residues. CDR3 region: CASSSGQEVINEQFF. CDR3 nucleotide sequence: TGTGCCAGCAGCTCCGGACAGGAGGTTATCAATGAGCAGTTCTTC.

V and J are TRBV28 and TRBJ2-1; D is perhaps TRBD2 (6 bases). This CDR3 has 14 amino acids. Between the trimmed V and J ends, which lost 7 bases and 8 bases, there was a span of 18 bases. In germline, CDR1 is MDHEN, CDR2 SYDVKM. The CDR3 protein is CASTAGTFPDEQFF. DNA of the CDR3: TGTGCCAGCACCGCCGGGACTTTCCCGGATGAGCAGTTCTTC.

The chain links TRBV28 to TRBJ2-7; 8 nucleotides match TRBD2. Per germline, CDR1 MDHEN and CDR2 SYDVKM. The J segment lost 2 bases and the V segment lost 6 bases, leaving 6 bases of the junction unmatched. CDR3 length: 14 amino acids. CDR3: CASSLFGGAYEQYF. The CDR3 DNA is TGTGCCAGCAGCCTATTCGGGGGGGCCTACGAGCAGTACTTC.

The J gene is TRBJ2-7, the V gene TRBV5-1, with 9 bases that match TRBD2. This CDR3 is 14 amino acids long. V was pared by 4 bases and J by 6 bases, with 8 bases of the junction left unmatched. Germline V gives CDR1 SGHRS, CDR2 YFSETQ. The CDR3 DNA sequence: TGCGCCAGCAGCGTTAGCGGGAGATCTGGCGAGCAGTACTTC. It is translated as CASSVSGRSGEQYF.

The CDR3 sequence is CASSVQGASNSPLHF. The CDR3, as DNA: TGTGCCAGCAGTGTACAGGGGGCGTCTAATTCACCCCTCCACTTT. This sequence joins TRBV2 and TRBJ1-6, with TRBD1 identical over 9 bases. The germline CDR1 and CDR2 sequences are SNHLY and FYNNEI. The CDR3 extends over 15 amino acids. With 4 bases clipped from V and 6 bases from J, the junction kept 4 bases outside the gene matches.

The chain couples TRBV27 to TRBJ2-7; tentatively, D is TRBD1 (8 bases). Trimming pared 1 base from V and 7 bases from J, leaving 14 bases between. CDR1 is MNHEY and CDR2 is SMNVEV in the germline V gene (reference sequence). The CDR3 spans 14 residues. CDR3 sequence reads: CASSLLDRGGEQYF. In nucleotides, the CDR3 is TGTGCCAGCAGTTTATTAGACAGGGGAGGGGAGCAGTACTTC.

The CDR3 coding sequence is TGTGCCAGCAGTTTGAGTCCCCACAGGTCCAGCGATGGCTACACCTTC. It encodes CASSLSPHRSSDGYTF. This chain connects TRBV28 to TRBJ1-2; D is perhaps TRBD1 (5 bases). Deletions cut 3 bases from V and 6 bases from J, with 20 bases between. CDR3 length equals 16 residues. The V gene's germline CDR1 is MDHEN and CDR2 SYDVKM.

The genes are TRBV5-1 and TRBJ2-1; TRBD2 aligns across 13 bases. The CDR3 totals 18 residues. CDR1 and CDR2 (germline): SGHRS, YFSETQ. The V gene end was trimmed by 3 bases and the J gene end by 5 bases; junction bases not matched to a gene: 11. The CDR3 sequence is CASSSPKLAGGYNNEQFF. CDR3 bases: TGCGCCAGCAGCTCGCCGAAACTAGCGGGAGGGTATAACAATGAGCAGTTCTTC.

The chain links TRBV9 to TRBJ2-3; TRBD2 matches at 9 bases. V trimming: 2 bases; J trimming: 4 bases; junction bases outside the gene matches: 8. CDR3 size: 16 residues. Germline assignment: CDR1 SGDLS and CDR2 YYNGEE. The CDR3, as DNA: TGTGCCAGCAGCGTGCGGCCAGCGGGGGGCCCAGATACGCAGTATTTT. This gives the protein CASSVRPAGGPDTQYF.

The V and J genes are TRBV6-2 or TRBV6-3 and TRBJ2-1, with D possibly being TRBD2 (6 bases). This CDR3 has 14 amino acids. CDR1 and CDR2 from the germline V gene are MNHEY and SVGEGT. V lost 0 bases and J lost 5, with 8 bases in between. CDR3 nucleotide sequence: TGTGCCAGCAGTTACTCGGGGGGACACAATGAGCAGTTCTTC. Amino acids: CASSYSGGHNEQFF.

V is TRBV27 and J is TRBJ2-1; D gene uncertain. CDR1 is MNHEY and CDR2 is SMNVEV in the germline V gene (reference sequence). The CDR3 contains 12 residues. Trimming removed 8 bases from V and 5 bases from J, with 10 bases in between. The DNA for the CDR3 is TGTGCCAGCGGGCAGTACCACAATGAGCAGTTCTTC. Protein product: CASGQYHNEQFF.

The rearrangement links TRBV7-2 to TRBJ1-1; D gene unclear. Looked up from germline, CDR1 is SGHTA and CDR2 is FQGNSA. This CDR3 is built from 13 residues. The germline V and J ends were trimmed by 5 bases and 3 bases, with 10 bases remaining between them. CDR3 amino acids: CASSAQEYTEAFF. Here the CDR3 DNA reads TGTGCCAGCAGCGCGCAGGAATACACTGAAGCTTTCTTT.

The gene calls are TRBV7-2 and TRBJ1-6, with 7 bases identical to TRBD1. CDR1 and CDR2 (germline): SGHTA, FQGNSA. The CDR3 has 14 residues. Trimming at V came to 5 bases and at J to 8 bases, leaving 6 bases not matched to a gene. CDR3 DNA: TGTGCCAGCAGCGACGGGACAGTTTATTCACCCCTCCACTTT. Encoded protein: CASSDGTVYSPLHF.

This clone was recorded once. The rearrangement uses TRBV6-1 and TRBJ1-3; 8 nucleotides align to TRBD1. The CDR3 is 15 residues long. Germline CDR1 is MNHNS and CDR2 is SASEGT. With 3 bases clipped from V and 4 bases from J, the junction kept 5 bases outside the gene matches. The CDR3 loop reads CASSETGDSGNTIYF. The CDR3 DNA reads TGTGCCAGCAGTGAGACAGGGGACTCCGGAAACACCATATATTTT.

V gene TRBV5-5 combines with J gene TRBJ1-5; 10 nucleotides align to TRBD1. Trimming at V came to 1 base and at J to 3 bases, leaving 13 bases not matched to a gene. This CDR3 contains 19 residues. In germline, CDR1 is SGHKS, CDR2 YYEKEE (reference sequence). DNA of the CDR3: TGTGCCAGCAGCTTGTATTACAATCGGGACAGGGGCTTCAATCAGCCCCAGCATTTT. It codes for CASSLYYNRDRGFNQPQHF.

This CDR3 is CASSESGGTEEKLFF. For the CDR3, the DNA is TGTGCCAGCTCGGAGAGTGGGGGGACAGAAGAAAAACTGTTTTTT. This chain links TRBV18 with TRBJ1-4, with 7 bases lining up with TRBD1. Losses at the gene ends were 6 bases for V and 8 bases for J; bases not matched to a gene: 12. The CDR3 has 15 residues. Germline loops: CDR1 KGHSH, CDR2 LQKENI. The full variable domain, its missing parts supplied by reference TRBV18 and TRBJ1-4, is NAGVMQNPRHLVRRRGQEARLRCSPMKGHSHVYWYRQLPEEGLKFMVYLQKENIIDESGMPKERFSAEFPKEGPSILRIQQVVRGDSAAYFCASSESGGTEEKLFFGSGTQLSVL.

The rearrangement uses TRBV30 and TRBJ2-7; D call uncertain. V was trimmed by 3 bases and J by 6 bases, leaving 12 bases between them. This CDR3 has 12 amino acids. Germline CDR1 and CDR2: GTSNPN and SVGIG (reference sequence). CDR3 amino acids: CAWRPAAGEQYF. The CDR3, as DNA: TGTGCCTGGAGGCCTGCGGCCGGCGAGCAGTACTTC.

The CDR3 spells CASSYKGNEQFF. Here the CDR3 DNA reads TGTGCCAGCAGTTACAAGGGGAATGAGCAGTTCTTC. The rearrangement links TRBV6-2 or TRBV6-3 to TRBJ2-1; D is possibly TRBD1 (5 bases). The V end lost 2 bases, the J end lost 7 bases, and 6 bases lay between the germline ends. The germline gives CDR1 MNHEY, CDR2 SVGEGT. The CDR3 runs 12 residues.

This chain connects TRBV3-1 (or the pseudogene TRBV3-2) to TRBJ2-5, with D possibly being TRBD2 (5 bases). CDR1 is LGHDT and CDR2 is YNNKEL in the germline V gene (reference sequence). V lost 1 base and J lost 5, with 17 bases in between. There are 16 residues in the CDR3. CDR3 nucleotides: TGTGCCAGCAGCCAAGTGGCCCCTTCTCCGGGGGAGACCCAGTACTTC. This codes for CASSQVAPSPGETQYF.

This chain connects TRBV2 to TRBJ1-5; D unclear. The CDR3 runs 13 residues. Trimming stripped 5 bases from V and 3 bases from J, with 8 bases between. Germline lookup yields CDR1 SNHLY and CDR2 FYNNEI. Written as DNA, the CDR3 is TGTGCCAGCAGTATGTGGGCCAATCAGCCCCAGCATTTT. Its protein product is CASSMWANQPQHF.

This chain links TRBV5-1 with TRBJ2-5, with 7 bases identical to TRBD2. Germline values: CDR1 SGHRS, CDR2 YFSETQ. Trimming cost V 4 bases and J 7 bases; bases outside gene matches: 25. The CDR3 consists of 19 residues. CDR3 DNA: TGCGCCAGCAGCCTGACGGACTGGATCGGCGCGGGGGAATGGGGGACCCAGTACTTC. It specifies CASSLTDWIGAGEWGTQYF.

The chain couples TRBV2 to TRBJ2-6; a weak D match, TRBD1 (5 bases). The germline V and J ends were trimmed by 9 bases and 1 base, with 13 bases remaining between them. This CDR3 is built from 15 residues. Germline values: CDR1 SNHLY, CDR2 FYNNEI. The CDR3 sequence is CARHAGSSGANVLTF. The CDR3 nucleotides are TGTGCCAGACATGCAGGGTCGTCTGGGGCCAACGTCCTGACTTTC.

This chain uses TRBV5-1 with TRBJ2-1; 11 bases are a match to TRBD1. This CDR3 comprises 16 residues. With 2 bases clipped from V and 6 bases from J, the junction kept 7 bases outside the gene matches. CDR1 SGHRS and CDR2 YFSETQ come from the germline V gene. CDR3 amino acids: CASSLGSGTGGNEQFF. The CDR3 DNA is TGCGCCAGCAGCTTAGGTTCAGGGACAGGGGGCAATGAGCAGTTCTTC.

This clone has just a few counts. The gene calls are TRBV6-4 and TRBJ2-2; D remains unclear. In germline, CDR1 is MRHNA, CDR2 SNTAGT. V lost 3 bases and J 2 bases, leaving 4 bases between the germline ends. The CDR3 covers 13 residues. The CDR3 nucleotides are TGTGCCAGCAGTGAAGCCAACACCGGGGAGCTGTTTTTT. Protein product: CASSEANTGELFF.

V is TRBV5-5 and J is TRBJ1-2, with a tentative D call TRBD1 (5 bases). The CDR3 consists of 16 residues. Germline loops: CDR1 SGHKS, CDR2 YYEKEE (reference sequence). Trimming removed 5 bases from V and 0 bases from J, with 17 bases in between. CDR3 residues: CASSTAQGFANYGYTF. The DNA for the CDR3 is TGTGCCAGCAGTACTGCCCAGGGTTTCGCTAACTATGGCTACACCTTC.

The CDR3 here is CASGEGRVYTF. The CDR3 DNA reads as TGTGCCTCCGGGGAGGGAAGGGTCTACACCTTC. This chain uses TRBV15 with TRBJ1-2, with no clear D. Germline assignment: CDR1 LNHNV and CDR2 YYDKDF (reference sequence). The CDR3 consists of 11 residues. Trimming shortened V by 11 bases and J by 10 bases, and 17 bases separated the two germline ends.